This T cell receptor (beta chain) is drawn from a study of T cells after yellow fever vaccination. Study findings and constraints: Post-booster samples contained most primary-vaccination clones (nearly 98% CD4, around 88% CD8). Contamination of FACS-sorted repertoires by abundant clonotypes from the bulk population could occur.

This clonotype was observed a few times. As yet, its antigen is unknown. V was cut by 6 bases and J by 6 bases, with 14 bases left in between. Per germline, CDR1 MNHNY and CDR2 SVGAGI (reference sequence). The CDR3 runs 13 residues. Making TCR cDNA involved 5'RACE template switching, which added UMIs and a universal primer site. MiXCR, run by TCRdb on the 5' RACE reads, gives a single entry per CDR3 protein. The sample holds 100,000 to 150,000 distinct CDR3 sequences, nearly 7.5% seen once. The chain recombines TRBV6-6 with TRBJ1-1; D not certain. The specimen comprised CD4+ T cells sorted from PBMCs, sampled more than 8 days after the first yellow fever vaccination. This receptor was taken from a man aged 18 to 35 who received the YFV17D yellow fever vaccine. DNA for the CDR3: TGTGCCAGCAGCCCCCATAGGGAGGCTGAAGCTTTCTTT. Protein: CASSPHREAEAFF.